Listed below are T cell receptor beta chains from one sample, sequenced in a study of blood T cells in healthy people across ages. TCRdb independently ran MiXCR on the 5' RACE reads; one entry per CDR3 protein. The table shows over 600,000 distinct CDR3 sequences, with less than 60% occurring only once. The sample was blood. Every receptor here comes from a man older than 75 in good health. Each CDR3 is given with its conserved first and last residue. Each record gives: J gene, V gene, D gene, clone size, CDR3 DNA, CDR3 protein. A D gene is named only where the DNA matches it firmly. Clone size is given for some rows only: seen once, a few or many times, or a class if the clone is expanded.

TRBJ2-6,TRBV29-1,.,.,TGCAGCGTTGGCACCACTGGGGCCAACGTCCTGACTTTC,CSVGTTGANVLTF
TRBJ2-7,TRBV7-7,.,.,TGTGCTAGCAGCTTCCCCCAGCAGGAGGGATCCTACGAGCAGTACTTC,CASSFPQQEGSYEQYF
TRBJ2-7,TRBV5-1,TRBD1,.,TGCGCCAGCACACAGGGGGACGCGCGAAATGAGCAGTACTTC,CASTQGDARNEQYF
TRBJ2-7,TRBV6-5,.,few,TGTGCCAGCATCAAAGGACTGGGGCTCGAGCAGTACTTC,CASIKGLGLEQYF
TRBJ2-6,TRBV6-5,TRBD2,few,TGTGCCAGCAGTTATCCGACTAGCGGGAGCTCTGGGGCCAACGTCCTGACTTTC,CASSYPTSGSSGANVLTF
TRBJ2-1,TRBV9,.,few,TGTGCCAGCAGCCCTGATTTGGGGCGTAACAATGAGCAGTTCTTC,CASSPDLGRNNEQFF
TRBJ2-1,TRBV4-1,TRBD2,few,TGCGCCAGCAGACCTAGTAGCGGGAATGAGCAGTTCTTC,CASRPSSGNEQFF
TRBJ2-1,TRBV4-2,TRBD2,.,TGTGCCAGCAGCCGACGACTAGCGGGAGGGTTAAGCTCCTACAATGAGCAGTTCTTC,CASSRRLAGGLSSYNEQFF
TRBJ2-1,TRBV20-1,TRBD2,.,TGCAGTGCACCGCGGGGGAGCTCCTACAATGAGCAGTTCTTC,CSAPRGSSYNEQFF
TRBJ1-1,TRBV29-1,.,few,TGCAGCGTTGATCGCAGGGGCACTGAAGCTTTCTTT,CSVDRRGTEAFF
TRBJ2-7,TRBV12-3/TRBV12-4,.,.,TGTGCCAGCACCCCCACAGTGGCTCCCGACGAGCAGTACTTC,CASTPTVAPDEQYF
TRBJ2-1,TRBV7-2,TRBD2,few,TGTGCCAGCAGCTGGACTAGCGGGAGGCCAAACAATGAGCAGTTCTTC,CASSWTSGRPNNEQFF
TRBJ2-7,TRBV6-4,.,.,TGTGCCAGCAGTGACCTTATGCAGAGAACCACTTGCGAGCAGTACTTC,CASSDLMQRTTCEQYF
TRBJ2-7,TRBV5-5,TRBD1,.,TGTGCCAGCAGCTCAGGGGGCGGTGCGACCTACGAGCAGTACTTC,CASSSGGGATYEQYF
TRBJ1-1,TRBV10-2,.,.,TGCGCCAGCAAGGCGGAGCTACTGAACACTGAAGCTTTCTTT,CASKAELLNTEAFF
TRBJ2-1,TRBV7-9,.,.,TGTGCCAGCAGCCGGGCGGAGTCAAGAGGCGAGACCCAGTTCTTC,CASSRAESRGETQFF
TRBJ2-7,TRBV7-9,TRBD1,.,TGTGCCTGCAGCTCGGACAGGGCCAACGAGCAGTACTTC,CACSSDRANEQYF
TRBJ2-5,TRBV27,.,few,TGTGCCAGCAGTGATACGGGAGCCCATAATGAGCAGTACTTC,CASSDTGAHNEQYF
TRBJ2-3,TRBV28,.,many,TGTGCCAGCAGTCGACTCGAGAGGGGCACAGATACGCAGTATTTT,CASSRLERGTDTQYF
TRBJ1-4,TRBV20-1,.,once,TGCAGTGCTAGGGGCCGGGACGGTAATGAAAAACTGTTTTTT,CSARGRDGNEKLFF
TRBJ1-5,TRBV9,TRBD1,.,TGTGCCAGCAGCGTAGGGGACAGCTACAATCAGCCCCAGCATTTT,CASSVGDSYNQPQHF
TRBJ1-5,TRBV28,.,.,TGTGCCAGCAGTTTTGGGAGGGGCAGCCATCAGCCCCAGCATTTT,CASSFGRGSHQPQHF
TRBJ2-7,TRBV5-1,.,few,TGCGCCAGCAGCTTCCGAGGAGGGGAAGGGGAGCAGTACTTC,CASSFRGGEGEQYF
TRBJ1-5,TRBV6-6,.,few,TGTGCCAGCACCCAAGGTAGTCAGCCCCAGCATTTT,CASTQGSQPQHF
TRBJ2-2,TRBV10-2,TRBD2,.,TGCGCCAGCAGTGAGTCGAAGCTAGCGGGCGGGGAGCTGTTTTTT,CASSESKLAGGELFF
TRBJ2-1,TRBV2,.,.,TGTGCCAGCATCAAGGAGCGGTTTGATACCGAGCAGTTCTTC,CASIKERFDTEQFF
TRBJ2-5,TRBV20-1,.,.,TGCAGTGCTAGCGACCATGAGCAGTACTTC,CSASDHEQYF
TRBJ2-3,TRBV7-3,.,many,TGTGCCAGCAGTCTAAGCTCTAGCACAGATACGCAGTATTTT,CASSLSSSTDTQYF
TRBJ2-1,TRBV12-3/TRBV12-4,.,many,TGTGCCAGCAGTATCCCCCGCGGAATCAATGAGCAGTTCTTC,CASSIPRGINEQFF
TRBJ2-5,TRBV5-1,.,.,TGCGCCAGCAGCTTGATCCAGGTCACCGCCCAAGAGACCCAGTACTTC,CASSLIQVTAQETQYF
TRBJ2-1,TRBV7-2,.,few,TGTGCCAGCAGCATGGGACGGAAAAATGAGCAGTTCTTC,CASSMGRKNEQFF
TRBJ2-7,TRBV7-2,.,many,TGTGCCAGCAGCGCTCAACAGGGTATAACCTACGAGCAGTACTTC,CASSAQQGITYEQYF
TRBJ2-1,TRBV18,.,.,TGTGCCAGCTCACCCCGGAGATCTTCGGGACGGATCTACAATGAGCAGTTCTTC,CASSPRRSSGRIYNEQFF
TRBJ2-5,TRBV6-1,.,.,TGTGCCAGCAGTGAAAAACTACTTCTCACGCAGTACTTC,CASSEKLLLTQYF
TRBJ2-1,TRBV2,TRBD2,.,TGTGCTGCATGGACGGGAGGGAATGAGCAGTTCTTC,CAAWTGGNEQFF
TRBJ1-2,TRBV7-2,TRBD1,.,TGTGCCAGCAGCGGTAGCGACAGGGTGGACTATGGCTACACCTTC,CASSGSDRVDYGYTF
TRBJ2-7,TRBV7-2,.,few,TGTGCCAGCAGCCTCCAACCGACGGCCTCCTACGAGCAGTACTTC,CASSLQPTASYEQYF
TRBJ2-1,TRBV7-2,TRBD2,few,TGTGCCAGCAGCTTTTATAGCGGGCGTTACAATGAGCAGTTCTTC,CASSFYSGRYNEQFF
TRBJ2-1,TRBV27,TRBD2,few,TGTGCCAGCAGTGACCTACTAGCGGGAGGGGACAATGAGCAGTTCTTC,CASSDLLAGGDNEQFF
TRBJ1-2,TRBV10-2,TRBD1,.,TGCGCCACAAAGGGGGGACAGGTCGTTGGCTACACCTTC,CATKGGQVVGYTF
TRBJ2-1,TRBV10-2,.,once,TGCGCCAGCAGTGAGTTGACAGGTCCCGAGGGGAATGAGCAGTTCTTC,CASSELTGPEGNEQFF
TRBJ1-1,TRBV27,TRBD1,.,TGTGCCAGCAGCGAGTCCTCAGGGGGCAGGGGGGTAGGGGAGAACACTGAAGCTTTCTTT,CASSESSGGRGVGENTEAFF
TRBJ2-1,TRBV2,TRBD1,.,TGTGCCAGCACTCCGGACAGGAACAATGAGCAGTTCTTC,CASTPDRNNEQFF
TRBJ2-1,TRBV29-1,.,few,TGCAGCGTCGATACACACCGAAACCCAGGAAATGAGCAGTTCTTC,CSVDTHRNPGNEQFF
TRBJ2-5,TRBV5-1,TRBD2,.,TGCGCCAGCAGCTTCGGACTAGCGGCTTTTGGGGAGACCCAGTACTTC,CASSFGLAAFGETQYF
TRBJ1-2,TRBV9,.,.,TGTGCCAGCAGCCCCGGGGGCCCGGTACAGGGCAACTATGGCTACACCTTC,CASSPGGPVQGNYGYTF
TRBJ2-7,TRBV29-1,TRBD1,few,TGCAGCGTGTACAGGGGGAAATGGTACTTC,CSVYRGKWYF
TRBJ2-1,TRBV5-1,.,many,TGCGCCAGCAGCTTGGGTACAGGGCGTTTCTATGAGCAGTTCTTC,CASSLGTGRFYEQFF
TRBJ2-5,TRBV18,.,.,TGTGCCAGCTCACCACCTAATAGACCAGAGACCCAGTACTTC,CASSPPNRPETQYF
TRBJ2-7,TRBV12-3/TRBV12-4,.,.,TGTGCCAGCAGTTTAGGGGCAAAGAACGGCTACGAGCAGTACTTC,CASSLGAKNGYEQYF